The TCR beta chain under discussion was sequenced for a study of blood T cell repertoires in COVID-19. Study-wide background: Collection of acute and convalescent COVID-19 samples took place in the United States, Italy and Spain. Sources were T cells, B-cell-depleted T cells, or PBMCs; the material itself was cDNA or gDNA.

Original processing notes: Nucleated cell number was recorded as an estimate derived from reference gene primer amplification. Profiled with immunoSEQ multiplex PCR; TCRdb holds only in-frame clones, not every one. Clone size and V and J calls were adopted from that table, with D and trimming inferred from the DNA. The sample shows hundreds of thousands of clones, around 85% of them seen only once. Participants' reported clinical history set cohort assignment. V gave up 5 bases and J gave up 4 bases; unmatched junction bases: 10. CDR1 is MNHEY and CDR2 is SMNVEV in the germline V gene (reference sequence). CDR3 size: 15 residues.

This TCR derives from a middle-aged woman who had recovered from COVID-19. J is TRBJ2-7 and V is TRBV27; 8 nucleotides line up with TRBD1. The sequenced material came from PBMCs or T cells enriched from blood (not recorded which). The CDR3 sequence: CASSQDRGPRYEQYF. DNA for the CDR3: TGTGCCAGCAGTCAAGACAGGGGTCCACGATACGAGCAGTACTTC.